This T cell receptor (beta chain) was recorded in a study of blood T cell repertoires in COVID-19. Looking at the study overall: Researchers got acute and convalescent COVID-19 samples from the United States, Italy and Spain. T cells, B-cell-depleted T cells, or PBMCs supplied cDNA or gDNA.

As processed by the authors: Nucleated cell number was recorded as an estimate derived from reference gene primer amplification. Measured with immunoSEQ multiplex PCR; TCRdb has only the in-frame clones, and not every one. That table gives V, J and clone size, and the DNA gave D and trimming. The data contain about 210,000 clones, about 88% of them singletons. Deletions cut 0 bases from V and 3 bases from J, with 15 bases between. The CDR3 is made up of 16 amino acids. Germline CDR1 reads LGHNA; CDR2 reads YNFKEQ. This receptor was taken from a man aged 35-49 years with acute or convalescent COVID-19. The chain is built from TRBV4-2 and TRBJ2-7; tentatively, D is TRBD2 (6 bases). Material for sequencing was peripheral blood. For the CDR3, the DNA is TGTGCCAGCAGCCAAGAACCCCGGGGGATATTCTACGAGCAGTACTTC. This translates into CASSQEPRGIFYEQYF.